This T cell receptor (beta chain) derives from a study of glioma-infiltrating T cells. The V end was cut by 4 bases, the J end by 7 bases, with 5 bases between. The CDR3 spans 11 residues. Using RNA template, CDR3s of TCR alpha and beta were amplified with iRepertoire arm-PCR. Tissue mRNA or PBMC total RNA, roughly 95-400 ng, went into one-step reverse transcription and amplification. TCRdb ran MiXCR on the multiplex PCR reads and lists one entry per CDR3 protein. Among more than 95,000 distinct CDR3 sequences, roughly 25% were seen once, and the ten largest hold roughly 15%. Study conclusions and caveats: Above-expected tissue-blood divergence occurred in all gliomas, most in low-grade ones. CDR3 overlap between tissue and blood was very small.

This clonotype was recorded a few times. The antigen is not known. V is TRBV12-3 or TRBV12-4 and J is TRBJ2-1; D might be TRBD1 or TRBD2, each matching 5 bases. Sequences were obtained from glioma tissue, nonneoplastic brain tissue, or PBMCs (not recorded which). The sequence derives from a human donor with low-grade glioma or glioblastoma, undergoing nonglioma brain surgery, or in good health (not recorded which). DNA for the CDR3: TGTGCCAGCAGTTGGGGGAATGAGCAGTTCTTC. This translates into CASSWGNEQFF.